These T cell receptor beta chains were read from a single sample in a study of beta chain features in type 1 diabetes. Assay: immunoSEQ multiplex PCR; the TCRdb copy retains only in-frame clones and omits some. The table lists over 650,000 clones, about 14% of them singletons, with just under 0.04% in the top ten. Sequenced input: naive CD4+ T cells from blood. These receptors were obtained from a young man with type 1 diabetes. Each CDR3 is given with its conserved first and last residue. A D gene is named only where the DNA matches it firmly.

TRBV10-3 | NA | CAISDSTGRTKNIQYF
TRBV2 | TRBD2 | CASSVLAARIGTGELFF
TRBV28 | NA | CASSLVGSTGANVLTF
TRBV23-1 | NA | CASSDPPADTQYF
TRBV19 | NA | CASSSAWGGKTQYF
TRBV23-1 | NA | CASPSGIDTQYF
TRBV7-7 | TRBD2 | CASSTGGTNQETQYF
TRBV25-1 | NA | CASSERGPWEVGELFF
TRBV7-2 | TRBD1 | CASSLGGTGAPVGYTF
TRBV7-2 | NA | CASSPHQEIYGYTF
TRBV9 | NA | CASSVDRDSLGGYTF
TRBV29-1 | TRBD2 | CSVEERGRVSGANVLTF
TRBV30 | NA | CALEVGAEAFF
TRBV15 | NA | CATSRVGGRGQDTQYF
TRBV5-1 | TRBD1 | CASSVTPLGQGNNEQFF
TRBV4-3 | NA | CASSQVILYNSPLHF